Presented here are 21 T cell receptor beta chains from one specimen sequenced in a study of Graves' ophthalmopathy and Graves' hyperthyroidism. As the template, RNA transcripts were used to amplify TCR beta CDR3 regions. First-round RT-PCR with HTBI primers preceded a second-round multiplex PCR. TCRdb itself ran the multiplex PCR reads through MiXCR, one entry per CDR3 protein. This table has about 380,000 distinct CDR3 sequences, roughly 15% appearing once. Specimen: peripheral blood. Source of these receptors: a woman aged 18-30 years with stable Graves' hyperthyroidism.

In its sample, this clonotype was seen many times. CDR3 coding DNA: TGTGCCATCGGGAGTACAGGGAACACTGAAGCTTTCTTT. Protein product: CAIGSTGNTEAFF. The rearrangement links TRBV10-3 to TRBJ1-1; D perhaps matches TRBD1 (5 bases). The ends were cut back, 8 bases at V and 1 base at J, with 11 bases in the middle. Germline V gene data show CDR1 as ENHRY and CDR2 as SYGVKD. CDR3 size: 13 residues.

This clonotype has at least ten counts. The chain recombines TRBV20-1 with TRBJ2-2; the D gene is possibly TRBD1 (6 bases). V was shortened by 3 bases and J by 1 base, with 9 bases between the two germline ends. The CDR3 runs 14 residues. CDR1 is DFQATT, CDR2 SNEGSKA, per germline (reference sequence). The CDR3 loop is CSASRDKNTGELFF. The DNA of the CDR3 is TGCAGTGCTAGCCGGGACAAGAACACCGGGGAGCTGTTTTTT.

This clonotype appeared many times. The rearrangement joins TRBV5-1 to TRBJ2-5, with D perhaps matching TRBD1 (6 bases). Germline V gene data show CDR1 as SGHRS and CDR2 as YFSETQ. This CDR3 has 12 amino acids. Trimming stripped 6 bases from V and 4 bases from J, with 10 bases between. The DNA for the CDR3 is TGCGCCAGCACTGAAGGGGGAGAGACCCAGTACTTC. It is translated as CASTEGGETQYF.

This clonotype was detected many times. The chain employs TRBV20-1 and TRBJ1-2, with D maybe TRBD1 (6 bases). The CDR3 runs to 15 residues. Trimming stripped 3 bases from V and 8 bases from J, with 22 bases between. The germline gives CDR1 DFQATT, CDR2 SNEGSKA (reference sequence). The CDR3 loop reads CSASTIEQGVGGYTF. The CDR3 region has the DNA TGCAGTGCTAGTACTATCGAACAGGGAGTTGGGGGCTACACCTTC.

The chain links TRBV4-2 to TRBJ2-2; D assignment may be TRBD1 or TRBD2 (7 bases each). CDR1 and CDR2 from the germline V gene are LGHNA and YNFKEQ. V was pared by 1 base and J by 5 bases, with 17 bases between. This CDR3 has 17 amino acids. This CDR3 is CASSQGPPGGGTGELFF. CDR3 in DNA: TGTGCCAGCAGCCAAGGCCCCCCAGGGGGGGGTACCGGGGAGCTGTTTTTT.

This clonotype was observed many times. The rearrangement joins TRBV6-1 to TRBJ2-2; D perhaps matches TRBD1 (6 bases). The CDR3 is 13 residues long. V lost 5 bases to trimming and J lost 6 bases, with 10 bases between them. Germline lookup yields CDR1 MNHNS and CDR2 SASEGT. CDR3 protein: CASSRTGPGELFF. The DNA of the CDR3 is TGTGCCAGCAGTCGTACAGGGCCCGGGGAGCTGTTTTTT.

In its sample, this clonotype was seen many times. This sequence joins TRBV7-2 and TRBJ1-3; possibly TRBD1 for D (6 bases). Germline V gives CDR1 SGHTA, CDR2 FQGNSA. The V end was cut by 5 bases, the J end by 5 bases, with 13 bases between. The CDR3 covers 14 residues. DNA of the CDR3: TGTGCCAGCAGCGAACTCAGGGGAAGAAACACCATATATTTT. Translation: CASSELRGRNTIYF.

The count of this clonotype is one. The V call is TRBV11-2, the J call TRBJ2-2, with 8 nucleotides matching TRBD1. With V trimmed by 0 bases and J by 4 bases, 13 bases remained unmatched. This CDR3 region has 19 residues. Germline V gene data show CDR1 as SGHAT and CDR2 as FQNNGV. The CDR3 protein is CASSLDSRGRLLFTGELFF. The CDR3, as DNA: TGTGCCAGCAGCTTAGATTCCAGGGGGCGCCTATTGTTCACCGGGGAGCTGTTTTTT.

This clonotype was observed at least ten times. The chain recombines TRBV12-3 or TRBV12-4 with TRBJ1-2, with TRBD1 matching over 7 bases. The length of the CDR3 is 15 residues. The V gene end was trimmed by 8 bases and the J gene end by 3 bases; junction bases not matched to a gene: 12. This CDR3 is CASVGLTGRYYGYTF. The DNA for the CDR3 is TGTGCCAGCGTCGGATTGACAGGGAGGTACTATGGCTACACCTTC.

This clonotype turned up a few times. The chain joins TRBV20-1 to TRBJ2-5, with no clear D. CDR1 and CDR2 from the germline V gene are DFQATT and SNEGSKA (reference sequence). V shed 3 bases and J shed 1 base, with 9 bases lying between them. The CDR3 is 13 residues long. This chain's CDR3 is CSASPDIQETQYF. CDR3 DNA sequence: TGCAGTGCTAGTCCCGACATCCAAGAGACCCAGTACTTC.

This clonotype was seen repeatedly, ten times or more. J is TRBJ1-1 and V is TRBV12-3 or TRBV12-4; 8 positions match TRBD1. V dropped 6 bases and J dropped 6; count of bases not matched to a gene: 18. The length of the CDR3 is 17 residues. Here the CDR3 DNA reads TGTGCCAGCAGAAAGGGAGCGGGGCAGGGGGCGCCGGCTGAAGCTTTCTTT. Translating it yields CASRKGAGQGAPAEAFF.

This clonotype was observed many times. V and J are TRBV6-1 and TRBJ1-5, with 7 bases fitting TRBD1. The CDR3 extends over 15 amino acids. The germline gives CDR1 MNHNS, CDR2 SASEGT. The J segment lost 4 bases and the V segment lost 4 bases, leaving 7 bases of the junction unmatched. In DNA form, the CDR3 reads TGTGCCAGCAGTGTAGGACAGGTCCTAAATCAGCCCCAGCATTTT. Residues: CASSVGQVLNQPQHF.

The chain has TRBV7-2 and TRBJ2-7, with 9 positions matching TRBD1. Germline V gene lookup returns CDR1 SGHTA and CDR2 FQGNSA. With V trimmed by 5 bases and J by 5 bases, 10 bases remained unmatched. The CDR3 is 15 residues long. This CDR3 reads CASSTGQGLSHEQYF. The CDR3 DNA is TGTGCCAGCAGCACAGGACAGGGGCTGTCCCACGAGCAGTACTTC. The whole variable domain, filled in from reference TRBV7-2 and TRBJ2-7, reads GAGVSQSPSNKVTEKGKDVELRCDPISGHTALYWYRQSLGQGLEFLIYFQGNSAPDKSGLPSDRFSAERTGGSVSTLTIQRTQQEDSAVYLCASSTGQGLSHEQYFGPGTRLTVT.

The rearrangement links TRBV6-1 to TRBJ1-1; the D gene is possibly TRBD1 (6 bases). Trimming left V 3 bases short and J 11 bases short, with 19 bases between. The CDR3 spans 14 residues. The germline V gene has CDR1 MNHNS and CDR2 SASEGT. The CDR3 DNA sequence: TGTGCCAGCAGTGAGCCGTACGTGGGGGCGGATGCTTTCTTT. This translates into CASSEPYVGADAFF.

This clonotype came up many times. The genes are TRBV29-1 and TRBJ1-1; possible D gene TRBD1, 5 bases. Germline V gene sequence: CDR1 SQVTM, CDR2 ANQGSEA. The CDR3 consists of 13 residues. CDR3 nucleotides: TGCAGAATTTCGGCCAGGGTGAACACTGAAGCTTTCTTT. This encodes CRISARVNTEAFF.

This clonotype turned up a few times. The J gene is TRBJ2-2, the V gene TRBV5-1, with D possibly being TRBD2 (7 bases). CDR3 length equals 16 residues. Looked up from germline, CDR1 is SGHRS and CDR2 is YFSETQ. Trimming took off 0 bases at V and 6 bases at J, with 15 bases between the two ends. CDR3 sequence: CASSLVGGRKPGELFF. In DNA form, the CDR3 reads TGCGCCAGCAGCTTGGTCGGGGGGCGAAAGCCCGGGGAGCTGTTTTTT.

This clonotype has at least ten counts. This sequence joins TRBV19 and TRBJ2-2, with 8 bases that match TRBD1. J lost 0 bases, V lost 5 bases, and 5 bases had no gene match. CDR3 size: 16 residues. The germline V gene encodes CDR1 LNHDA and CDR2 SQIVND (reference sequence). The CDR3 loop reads CASSRTGPANTGELFF. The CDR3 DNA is TGTGCCAGTAGTCGGACAGGGCCAGCGAACACCGGGGAGCTGTTTTTT.

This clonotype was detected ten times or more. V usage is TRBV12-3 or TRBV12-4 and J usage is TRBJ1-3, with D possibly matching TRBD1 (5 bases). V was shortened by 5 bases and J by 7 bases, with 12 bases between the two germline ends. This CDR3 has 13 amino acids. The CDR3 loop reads CASSPLWGNTIYF. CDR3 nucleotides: TGTGCCAGCAGTCCCCTTTGGGGGAACACCATATATTTT.

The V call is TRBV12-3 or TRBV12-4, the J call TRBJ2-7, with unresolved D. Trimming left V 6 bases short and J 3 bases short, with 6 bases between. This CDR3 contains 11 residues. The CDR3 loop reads CASRVDYEQYF. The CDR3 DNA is TGTGCCAGCAGAGTCGACTACGAGCAGTACTTC.

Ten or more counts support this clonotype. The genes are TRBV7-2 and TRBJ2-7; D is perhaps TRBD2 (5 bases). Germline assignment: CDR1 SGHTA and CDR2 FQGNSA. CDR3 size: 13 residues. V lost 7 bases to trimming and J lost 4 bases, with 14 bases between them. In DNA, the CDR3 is TGTGCCAGCACCGGGGTCGGACGGTACGAGCAGTACTTC. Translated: CASTGVGRYEQYF.

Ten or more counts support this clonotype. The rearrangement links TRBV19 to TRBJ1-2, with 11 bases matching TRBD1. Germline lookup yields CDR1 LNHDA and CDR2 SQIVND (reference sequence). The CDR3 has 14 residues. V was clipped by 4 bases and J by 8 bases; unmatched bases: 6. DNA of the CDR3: TGTGCCAGTAGTACCGGGACAGGGGGTGTAGGCTACACCTTC. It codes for CASSTGTGGVGYTF.